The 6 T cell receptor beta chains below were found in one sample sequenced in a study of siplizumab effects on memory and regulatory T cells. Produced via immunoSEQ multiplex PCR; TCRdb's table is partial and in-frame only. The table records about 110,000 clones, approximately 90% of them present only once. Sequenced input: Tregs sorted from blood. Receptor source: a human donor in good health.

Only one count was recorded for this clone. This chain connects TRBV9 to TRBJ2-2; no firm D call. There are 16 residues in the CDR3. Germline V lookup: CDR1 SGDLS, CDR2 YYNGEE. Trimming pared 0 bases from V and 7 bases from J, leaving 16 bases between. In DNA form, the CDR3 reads TGTGCCAGCAGCGTAGGACAAATGAGTTTTGGCGGGGAGCTGTTTTTT. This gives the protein CASSVGQMSFGGELFF.

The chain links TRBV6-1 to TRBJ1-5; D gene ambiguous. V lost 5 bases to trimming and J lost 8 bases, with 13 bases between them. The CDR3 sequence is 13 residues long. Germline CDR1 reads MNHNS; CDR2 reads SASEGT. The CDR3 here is CASSSPVRKPQHF. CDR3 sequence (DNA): TGTGCCAGCAGTTCTCCGGTACGGAAGCCCCAGCATTTT.

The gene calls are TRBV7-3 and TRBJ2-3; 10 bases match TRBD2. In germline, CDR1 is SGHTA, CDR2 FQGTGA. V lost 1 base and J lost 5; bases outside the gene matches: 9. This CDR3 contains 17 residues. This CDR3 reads CASSLMPSGSGKDTQYF. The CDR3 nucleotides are TGTGCCAGCAGCTTAATGCCTAGCGGGAGCGGTAAAGATACGCAGTATTTT.

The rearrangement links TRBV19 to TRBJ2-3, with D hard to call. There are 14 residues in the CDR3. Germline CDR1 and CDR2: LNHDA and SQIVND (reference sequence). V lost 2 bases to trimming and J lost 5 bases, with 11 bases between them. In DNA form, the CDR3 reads TGTGCCAGTAGTATAATGACGGATTTAGATACGCAGTATTTT. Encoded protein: CASSIMTDLDTQYF.

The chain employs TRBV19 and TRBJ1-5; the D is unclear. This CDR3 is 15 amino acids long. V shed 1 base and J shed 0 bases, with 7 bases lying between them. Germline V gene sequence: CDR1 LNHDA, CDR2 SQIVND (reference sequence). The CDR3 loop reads CASSIAVYSNQPQHF. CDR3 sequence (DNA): TGTGCCAGTAGTATAGCAGTTTATAGCAATCAGCCCCAGCATTTT.

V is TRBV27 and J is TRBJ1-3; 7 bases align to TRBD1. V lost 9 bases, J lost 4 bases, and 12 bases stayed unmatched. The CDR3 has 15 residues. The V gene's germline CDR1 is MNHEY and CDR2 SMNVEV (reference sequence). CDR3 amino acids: CARTEQGPSGNTIYF. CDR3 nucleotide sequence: TGTGCCAGAACCGAACAGGGGCCGTCGGGAAACACCATATATTTT.